This T cell receptor beta chain was found in a study of blood T cell repertoires in COVID-19. Turning to the study itself: T cells, B-cell-depleted T cells, or PBMCs provided the cDNA or gDNA that served as material.

The authors' processing: Quantification of nucleated cells was approximated via reference gene primer amplification. Measured with immunoSEQ multiplex PCR; TCRdb has only the in-frame clones, and not every one. From that table come the V and J calls and clone size; the DNA was used to work out D and trimming. The table shows 200,000 to 250,000 clones, with approximately 89% occurring only once. Recruits, aged roughly 18 to 89 years, lived in 25 or so US areas. Exposed participants came across a COVID-19 case within 2 weeks before study entry. The ends were cut back, 4 bases at V and 3 bases at J, with 11 bases in the middle. The CDR3 is 13 amino acids. Germline V CDR1 and CDR2: SGHDT, YYEEEE. This clone occurred once.

The receptor comes from a woman aged 25 to 39 who had been exposed to COVID-19. Sequenced: PBMCs or T cells enriched from blood (not recorded which). This chain links TRBV5-6 with TRBJ2-7; unclear D gene. CDR3 amino acids: CASSRSDSYEQYF. CDR3 DNA sequence: TGTGCCAGCAGCCGATCCGATAGCTACGAGCAGTACTTC.